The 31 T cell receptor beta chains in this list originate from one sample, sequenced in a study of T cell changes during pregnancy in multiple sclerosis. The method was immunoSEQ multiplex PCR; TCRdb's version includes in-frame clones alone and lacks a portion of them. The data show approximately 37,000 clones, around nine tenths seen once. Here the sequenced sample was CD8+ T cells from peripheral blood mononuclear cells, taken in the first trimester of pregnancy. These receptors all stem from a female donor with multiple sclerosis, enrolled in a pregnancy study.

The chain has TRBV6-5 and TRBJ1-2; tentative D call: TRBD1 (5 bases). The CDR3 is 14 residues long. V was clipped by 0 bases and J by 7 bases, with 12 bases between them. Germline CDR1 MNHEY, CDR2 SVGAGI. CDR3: CASSYSVGPGGYTF. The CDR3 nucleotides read TGTGCCAGCAGTTACTCGGTGGGGCCCGGTGGCTACACCTTC.

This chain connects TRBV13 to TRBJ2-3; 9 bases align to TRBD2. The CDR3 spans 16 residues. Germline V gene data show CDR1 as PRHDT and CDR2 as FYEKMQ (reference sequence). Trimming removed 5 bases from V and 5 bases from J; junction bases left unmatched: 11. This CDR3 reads CASSPASGDGEDTQYF. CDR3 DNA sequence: TGTGCCAGCAGCCCAGCTAGCGGGGATGGTGAAGATACGCAGTATTTT.

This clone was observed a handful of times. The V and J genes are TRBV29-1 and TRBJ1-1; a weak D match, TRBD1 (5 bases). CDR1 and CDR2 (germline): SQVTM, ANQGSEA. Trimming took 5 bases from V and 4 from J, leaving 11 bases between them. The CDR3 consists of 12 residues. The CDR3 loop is CSVRTGGTEAFF. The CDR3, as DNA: TGCAGCGTTCGGACGGGGGGCACTGAAGCTTTCTTT.

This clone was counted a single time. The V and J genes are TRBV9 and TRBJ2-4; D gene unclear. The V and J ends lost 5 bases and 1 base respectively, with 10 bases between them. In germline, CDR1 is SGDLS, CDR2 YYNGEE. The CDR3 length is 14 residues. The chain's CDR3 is CASSAWAAKNIQYF. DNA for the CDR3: TGTGCCAGCAGTGCCTGGGCGGCCAAAAACATTCAGTACTTC.

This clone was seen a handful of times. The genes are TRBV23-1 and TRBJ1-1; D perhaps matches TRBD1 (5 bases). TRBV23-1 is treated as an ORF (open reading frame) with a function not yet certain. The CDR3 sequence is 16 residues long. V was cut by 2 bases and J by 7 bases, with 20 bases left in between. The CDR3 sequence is CASSQGPGRGDIEAFF. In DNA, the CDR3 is TGCGCCAGCAGTCAAGGGCCAGGGAGGGGCGACATTGAAGCTTTCTTT.

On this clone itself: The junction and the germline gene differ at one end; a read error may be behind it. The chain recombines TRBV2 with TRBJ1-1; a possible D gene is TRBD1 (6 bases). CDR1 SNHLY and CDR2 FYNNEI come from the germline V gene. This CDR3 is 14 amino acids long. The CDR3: CATFSPRGGAEAFF. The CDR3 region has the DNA TGTGCCACTTTCTCCCCGAGGGGGGGCGCTGAGGCTTTCTTT.

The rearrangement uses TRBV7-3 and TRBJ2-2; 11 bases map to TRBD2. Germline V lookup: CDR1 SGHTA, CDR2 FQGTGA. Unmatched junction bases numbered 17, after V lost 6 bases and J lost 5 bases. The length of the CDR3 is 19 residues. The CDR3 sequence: CASRERSGGAKRATGELFF. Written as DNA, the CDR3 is TGTGCCAGCAGAGAACGTAGCGGGGGGGCCAAGCGTGCGACCGGGGAGCTGTTTTTT.

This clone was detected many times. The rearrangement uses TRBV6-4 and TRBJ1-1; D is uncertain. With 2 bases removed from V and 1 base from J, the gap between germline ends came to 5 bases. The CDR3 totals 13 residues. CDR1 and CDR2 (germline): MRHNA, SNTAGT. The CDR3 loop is CASSDTENTEAFF. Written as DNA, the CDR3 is TGTGCCAGCAGTGACACAGAGAACACTGAAGCTTTCTTT.

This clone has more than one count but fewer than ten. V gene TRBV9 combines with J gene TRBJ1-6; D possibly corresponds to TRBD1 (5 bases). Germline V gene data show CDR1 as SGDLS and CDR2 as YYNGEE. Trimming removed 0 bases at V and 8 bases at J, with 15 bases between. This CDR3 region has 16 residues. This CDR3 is CASSVEGGEEDSPLHF. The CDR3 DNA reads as TGTGCCAGCAGCGTAGAGGGAGGGGAGGAGGATTCACCCCTCCACTTT.

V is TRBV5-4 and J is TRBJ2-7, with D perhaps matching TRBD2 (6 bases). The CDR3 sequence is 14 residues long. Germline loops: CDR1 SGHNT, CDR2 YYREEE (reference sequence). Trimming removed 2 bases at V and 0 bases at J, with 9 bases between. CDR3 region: CASSFGTYSYEQYF. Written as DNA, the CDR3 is TGTGCCAGCAGCTTCGGGACTTACTCCTACGAGCAGTACTTC.

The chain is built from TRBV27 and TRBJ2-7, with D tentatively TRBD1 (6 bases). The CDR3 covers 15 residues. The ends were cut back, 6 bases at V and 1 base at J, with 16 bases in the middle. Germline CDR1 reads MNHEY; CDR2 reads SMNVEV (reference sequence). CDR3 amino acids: CASSPTVGASYEQYF. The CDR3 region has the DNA TGTGCCAGCAGCCCAACCGTGGGGGCTTCCTACGAGCAGTACTTC.

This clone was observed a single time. CDR3 nucleotide sequence: TGTGCCAGCAGCGCCAGCCTACAGGGGAGCGGTGGCTACACCTTC. It is translated as CASSASLQGSGGYTF. This rearrangement joins TRBV9 to TRBJ1-2, with 7 nucleotides matching TRBD1. The CDR3 length is 15 residues. Germline V CDR1 and CDR2: SGDLS, YYNGEE. Trimming cost V 3 bases and J 7 bases; bases outside gene matches: 12.

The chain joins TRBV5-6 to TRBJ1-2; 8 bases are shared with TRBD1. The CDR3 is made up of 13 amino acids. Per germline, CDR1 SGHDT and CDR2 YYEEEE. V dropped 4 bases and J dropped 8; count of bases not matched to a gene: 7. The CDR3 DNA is TGTGCCAGCAGCCTAGGGACAGGAAGAGGCTACACCTTC. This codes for CASSLGTGRGYTF. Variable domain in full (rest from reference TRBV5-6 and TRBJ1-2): DAGVTQSPTHLIKTRGQQVTLRCSPKSGHDTVSWYQQALGQGPQFIFQYYEEEERQRGNFPDRFSGHQFPNYSSELNVNALLLGDSALYLCASSLGTGRGYTFGSGTRLTVV.

CDR3 amino acids: CASSFGGWEQYF. CDR3 DNA: TGTGCCAGCAGCTTTGGGGGCTGGGAGCAGTACTTC. This chain connects TRBV5-4 to TRBJ2-7; the D gene is possibly TRBD1 (6 bases). The CDR3 runs 12 residues. V lost 2 bases and J 7 bases, leaving 10 bases between the germline ends. CDR1 and CDR2 from the germline V gene are SGHNT and YYREEE (reference sequence).

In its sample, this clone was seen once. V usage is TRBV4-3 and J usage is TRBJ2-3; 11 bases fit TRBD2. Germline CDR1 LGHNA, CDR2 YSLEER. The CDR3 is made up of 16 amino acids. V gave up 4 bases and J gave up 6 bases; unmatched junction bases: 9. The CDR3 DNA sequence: TGCGCCAGCAGCCGAGATCTAGCGGGGGGAGCGGATACGCAGTATTTT. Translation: CASSRDLAGGADTQYF.

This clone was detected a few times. The CDR3 DNA follows: TGTGCCAGCAGTGGGACAGGGGGCGCAGATACGCAGTATTTT. It translates to CASSGTGGADTQYF. The V gene is TRBV6-1, the J gene TRBJ2-3, with 11 bases fitting TRBD1. The CDR3 has 14 residues. V lost 4 bases to trimming and J lost 4 bases; unmatched junction nucleotides: 1. Germline V gene sequence: CDR1 MNHNS, CDR2 SASEGT.

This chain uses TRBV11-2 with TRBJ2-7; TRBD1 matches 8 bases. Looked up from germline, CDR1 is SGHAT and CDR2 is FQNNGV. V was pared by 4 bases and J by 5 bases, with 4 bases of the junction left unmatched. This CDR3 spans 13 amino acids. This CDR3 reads CASSYRTGNEQYF. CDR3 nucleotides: TGTGCCAGCAGCTACCGGACAGGGAACGAGCAGTACTTC.

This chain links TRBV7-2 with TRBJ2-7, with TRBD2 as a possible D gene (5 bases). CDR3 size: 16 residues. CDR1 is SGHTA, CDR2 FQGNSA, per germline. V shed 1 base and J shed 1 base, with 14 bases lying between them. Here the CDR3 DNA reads TGTGCCAGCAGCTTAGACAGAGCCGGGATGTCCTACGAGCAGTACTTC. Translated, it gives CASSLDRAGMSYEQYF.

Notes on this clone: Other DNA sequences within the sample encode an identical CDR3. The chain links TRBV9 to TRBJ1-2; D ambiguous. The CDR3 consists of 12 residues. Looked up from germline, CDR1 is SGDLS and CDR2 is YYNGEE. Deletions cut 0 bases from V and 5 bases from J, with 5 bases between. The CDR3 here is CASSVGGYGYTF. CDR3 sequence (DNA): TGTGCCAGCAGCGTAGGAGGTTATGGCTACACCTTC.

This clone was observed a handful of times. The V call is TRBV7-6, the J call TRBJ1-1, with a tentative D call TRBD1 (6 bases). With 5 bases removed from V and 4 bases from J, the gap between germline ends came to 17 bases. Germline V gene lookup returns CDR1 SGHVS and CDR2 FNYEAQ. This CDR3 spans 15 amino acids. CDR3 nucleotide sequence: TGTGCCAGCAGCCTCGGACAGAGGGAAAGCACTGAAGCTTTCTTT. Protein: CASSLGQRESTEAFF.

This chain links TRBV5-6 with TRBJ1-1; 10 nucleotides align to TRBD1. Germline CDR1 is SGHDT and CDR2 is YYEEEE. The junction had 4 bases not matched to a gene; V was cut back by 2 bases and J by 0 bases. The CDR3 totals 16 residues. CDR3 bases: TGTGCCAGCAGCTTCGGGACAGGGGTTTTGAACACTGAAGCTTTCTTT. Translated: CASSFGTGVLNTEAFF.

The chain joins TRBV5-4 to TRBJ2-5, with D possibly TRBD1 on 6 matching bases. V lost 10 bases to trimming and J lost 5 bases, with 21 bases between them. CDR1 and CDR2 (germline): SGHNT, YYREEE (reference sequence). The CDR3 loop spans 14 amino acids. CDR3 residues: CALMRAGQGETQYF. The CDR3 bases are TGTGCCCTCATGAGGGCAGGGCAGGGGGAGACCCAGTACTTC.

CDR3 protein: CASSLGRGESSYNSPLHF. CDR3 coding DNA: TGTGCCAGCAGCTTAGGTCGAGGAGAAAGCTCCTATAATTCACCCCTCCACTTT. The chain combines TRBV11-2 with TRBJ1-6; D not resolved. V lost 1 base, J lost 0 bases, and 13 bases lay in between. Per germline, CDR1 SGHAT and CDR2 FQNNGV. The CDR3 runs 18 residues.

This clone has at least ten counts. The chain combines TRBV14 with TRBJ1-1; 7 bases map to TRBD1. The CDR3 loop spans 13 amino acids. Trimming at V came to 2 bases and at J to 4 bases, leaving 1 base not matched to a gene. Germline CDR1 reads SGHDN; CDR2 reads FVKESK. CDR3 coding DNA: TGTGCCAGCAGCCAACCAGGGGGCACTGAAGCTTTCTTT. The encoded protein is CASSQPGGTEAFF.

CDR3: CASSTGQSYEQYF. CDR3 sequence (DNA): TGTGCCAGCAGCACCGGACAGTCCTACGAGCAGTACTTC. The gene calls are TRBV5-6 and TRBJ2-7; D might be TRBD1 (6 bases). This CDR3 region has 13 residues. With 4 bases removed from V and 1 base from J, the gap between germline ends came to 9 bases. Germline lookup yields CDR1 SGHDT and CDR2 YYEEEE. Filled out from reference TRBV5-6 and TRBJ2-7, the complete variable domain reads DAGVTQSPTHLIKTRGQQVTLRCSPKSGHDTVSWYQQALGQGPQFIFQYYEEEERQRGNFPDRFSGHQFPNYSSELNVNALLLGDSALYLCASSTGQSYEQYFGPGTRLTVT.

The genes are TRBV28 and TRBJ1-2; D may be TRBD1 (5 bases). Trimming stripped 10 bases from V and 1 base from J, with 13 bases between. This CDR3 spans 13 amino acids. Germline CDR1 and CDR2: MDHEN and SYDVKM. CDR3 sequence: CATRPGLNYGYTF. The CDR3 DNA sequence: TGTGCCACCCGTCCGGGACTTAACTATGGCTACACCTTC.

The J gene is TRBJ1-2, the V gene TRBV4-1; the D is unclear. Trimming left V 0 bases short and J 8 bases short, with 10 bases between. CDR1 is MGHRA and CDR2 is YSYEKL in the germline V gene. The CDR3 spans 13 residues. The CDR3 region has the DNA TGCGCCAGCAGCCAAGAGGGAGTATACGGCTACACCTTC. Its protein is CASSQEGVYGYTF.

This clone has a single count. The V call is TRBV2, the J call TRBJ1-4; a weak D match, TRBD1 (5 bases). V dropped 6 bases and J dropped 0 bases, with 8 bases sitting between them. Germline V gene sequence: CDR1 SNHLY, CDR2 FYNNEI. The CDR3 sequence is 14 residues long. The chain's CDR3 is CASSSGSTNEKLFF. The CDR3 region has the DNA TGTGCCAGCAGCTCAGGGTCAACTAATGAAAAACTGTTTTTT.

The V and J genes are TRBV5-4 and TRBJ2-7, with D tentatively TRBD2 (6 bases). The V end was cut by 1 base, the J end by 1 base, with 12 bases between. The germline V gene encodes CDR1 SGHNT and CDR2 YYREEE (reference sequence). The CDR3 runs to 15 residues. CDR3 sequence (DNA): TGTGCCAGCAGCTTGTTGGGGGACTCATCCTACGAGCAGTACTTC. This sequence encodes CASSLLGDSSYEQYF.

CDR3 nucleotide sequence: TGTGCCAGCAGCAGAGGAGGGAATCAGCCCCAGCATTTT. This encodes CASSRGGNQPQHF. The chain is built from TRBV25-1 and TRBJ1-5; no firm D call. The CDR3 has 13 amino acids. Germline loops: CDR1 MGHDK, CDR2 SYGVNS. V gave up 6 bases and J gave up 4 bases, with 10 bases separating them.

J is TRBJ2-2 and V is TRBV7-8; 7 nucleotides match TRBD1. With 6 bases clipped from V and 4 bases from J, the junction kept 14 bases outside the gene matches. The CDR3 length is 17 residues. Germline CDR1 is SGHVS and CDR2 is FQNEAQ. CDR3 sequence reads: CASSTDRVRPSTGELFF. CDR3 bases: TGTGCCAGCAGTACCGACAGGGTTCGTCCAAGCACCGGGGAGCTGTTTTTT.